Listed below are T cell receptor beta chains from one sample, sequenced in a study of T cells after yellow fever vaccination. TCRdb re-analysed the 5' RACE reads in MiXCR, keeping a single row per CDR3 protein. The sample has a few hundred thousand distinct CDR3 sequences, 6.5% to 8.5% seen once. The sample here was CD4+ T cells sorted from PBMCs, taken 15 days after the yellow fever booster vaccination. Receptors originate from a man aged 30 to 45 who received the YFV17D yellow fever vaccine. CDR3s include the opening cysteine and the closing phenylalanine or tryptophan. Each record gives: CDR3 DNA, CDR3 protein, D gene, J gene, clone size, V gene. D genes are given only for firm matches. Clone size is shown for a subset of rows, as once, few, many or a class of expanded clone.

cdr3_nt: TGTGCCAGCAGTTACAGGGGACTAGCTCGCTCCTACAATGAGCAGTTCTTC; cdr3_aa: CASSYRGLARSYNEQFF; d_call: TRBD2; j_call: TRBJ2-1; clone_size: few; v_call: TRBV6-2/TRBV6-3
cdr3_nt: TGTGCCAGCTCACCACCGTCCCGGGAGGATACGCAGTATTTT; cdr3_aa: CASSPPSREDTQYF; d_call: -; j_call: TRBJ2-3; clone_size: few; v_call: TRBV18
cdr3_nt: TGTGCCTGGCGGGGGGGGTTCAGACACACCGGGGAGCTGTTTTTT; cdr3_aa: CAWRGGFRHTGELFF; d_call: TRBD2; j_call: TRBJ2-2; clone_size: few; v_call: TRBV30
cdr3_nt: TGCGCCAGCAGCTTCCAGGGGGACGCTAATGAAAAACTGTTTTTT; cdr3_aa: CASSFQGDANEKLFF; d_call: TRBD1; j_call: TRBJ1-4; clone_size: many; v_call: TRBV5-1
cdr3_nt: TGTGCCAGCAGCTCGGAGGTGGACACCGGGGAGCTGTTTTTT; cdr3_aa: CASSSEVDTGELFF; d_call: -; j_call: TRBJ2-2; clone_size: many; v_call: TRBV7-3
cdr3_nt: TGCAGTGCTAGAGATAGGGGCCATAACTCCTACGAGCAGTACTTC; cdr3_aa: CSARDRGHNSYEQYF; d_call: -; j_call: TRBJ2-7; clone_size: many; v_call: TRBV20-1
cdr3_nt: TGCAGCGTTGAGAGCGACATATCCTACGAGCAGTACTTC; cdr3_aa: CSVESDISYEQYF; d_call: -; j_call: TRBJ2-7; clone_size: many; v_call: TRBV29-1
cdr3_nt: TGTGCCAGCAGCTTACGACAGTTAAATTCACCCCTCCACTTT; cdr3_aa: CASSLRQLNSPLHF; d_call: -; j_call: TRBJ1-6; clone_size: many; v_call: TRBV7-2
cdr3_nt: TGTGCCAGCAGCTTTTCTTCGGGGTCCTACAATGAGCAGTTCTTC; cdr3_aa: CASSFSSGSYNEQFF; d_call: -; j_call: TRBJ2-1; clone_size: many; v_call: TRBV7-8
cdr3_nt: TGTGCCAGCTCTTCGGCGGGTAATCAGCCCCAGCATTTT; cdr3_aa: CASSSAGNQPQHF; d_call: -; j_call: TRBJ1-5; clone_size: -; v_call: TRBV18
cdr3_nt: TGTGCCAGCCTTCGGGGGGGACAGAGTGAAAAACTGTTTTTT; cdr3_aa: CASLRGGQSEKLFF; d_call: TRBD1; j_call: TRBJ1-4; clone_size: -; v_call: TRBV28
cdr3_nt: TGTGCCATCAGTGTAGAAGGGTTGGAGCAGTACTTC; cdr3_aa: CAISVEGLEQYF; d_call: -; j_call: TRBJ2-7; clone_size: many; v_call: TRBV10-3
cdr3_nt: TGTGCCAGCAGCTCTCATACTCCCCCTCTGGATGAGCAGTTCTTC; cdr3_aa: CASSSHTPPLDEQFF; d_call: -; j_call: TRBJ2-1; clone_size: -; v_call: TRBV7-9
cdr3_nt: TGTGCCAGCAGCTTAGGGGAGGGCTACGAGCAGTACTTC; cdr3_aa: CASSLGEGYEQYF; d_call: TRBD2; j_call: TRBJ2-7; clone_size: many; v_call: TRBV7-2
cdr3_nt: TGTGCCAGCAGTTTAGAGCCTAGCGGGAGGCCCCTTTTGGGCGGGGCCAACGTCCTGACTTTC; cdr3_aa: CASSLEPSGRPLLGGANVLTF; d_call: TRBD2; j_call: TRBJ2-6; clone_size: few; v_call: TRBV12-3/TRBV12-4
cdr3_nt: TGCGCCAGCAGCTTGGGGGACGCGGGAAACTATGGCTACACCTTC; cdr3_aa: CASSLGDAGNYGYTF; d_call: -; j_call: TRBJ1-2; clone_size: few; v_call: TRBV5-1
cdr3_nt: TGTGCCAGCAGGGGGGACAGCGGATGGACCTATGGCTACACCTTC; cdr3_aa: CASRGDSGWTYGYTF; d_call: TRBD1; j_call: TRBJ1-2; clone_size: few; v_call: TRBV27
cdr3_nt: TGCGCCAGCAGCTTAACGTCGGGGGCGGGACAGCCCCAGCATTTT; cdr3_aa: CASSLTSGAGQPQHF; d_call: -; j_call: TRBJ1-5; clone_size: -; v_call: TRBV5-1
cdr3_nt: TGCGCCAGCAGCTTGAGGGGAGCTAGCGGGGAGACCCAGTACTTC; cdr3_aa: CASSLRGASGETQYF; d_call: TRBD2; j_call: TRBJ2-5; clone_size: many; v_call: TRBV5-1
cdr3_nt: TGCAGTGCTAGATCGACACTCACGGGGCAGCCCCAGCATTTT; cdr3_aa: CSARSTLTGQPQHF; d_call: -; j_call: TRBJ1-5; clone_size: many; v_call: TRBV20-1
cdr3_nt: TGTGCCAGCAGCAACGCTTGGACGGACGCCTACGAGCAGTACTTC; cdr3_aa: CASSNAWTDAYEQYF; d_call: -; j_call: TRBJ2-7; clone_size: few; v_call: TRBV6-1
cdr3_nt: TGTGCCAGCAGTCCTAGACTAGAGGGCTACACCTTC; cdr3_aa: CASSPRLEGYTF; d_call: -; j_call: TRBJ1-2; clone_size: few; v_call: TRBV5-6
cdr3_nt: TGTGCCATCAGTGCGGACAGGAACTATGGCTACACCTTC; cdr3_aa: CAISADRNYGYTF; d_call: TRBD1; j_call: TRBJ1-2; clone_size: few; v_call: TRBV10-3
cdr3_nt: TGTGCCATCAGTGACAGTTTCGCTAACTATGGCTACACCTTC; cdr3_aa: CAISDSFANYGYTF; d_call: -; j_call: TRBJ1-2; clone_size: -; v_call: TRBV10-3
cdr3_nt: TGCAGTGCTAGAGTTGGAGGGGCGAAGGCTAATGAAAAACTGTTTTTT; cdr3_aa: CSARVGGAKANEKLFF; d_call: -; j_call: TRBJ1-4; clone_size: -; v_call: TRBV20-1
cdr3_nt: TGTGCCAGCAGCGTAGCTACGGGGGAGACCTACGAGCAGTACTTC; cdr3_aa: CASSVATGETYEQYF; d_call: -; j_call: TRBJ2-7; clone_size: once; v_call: TRBV9
cdr3_nt: TGTGCCAGCAGTTGGTCCCGGAAGGGAGGCGGGGAGCTGTTTTTT; cdr3_aa: CASSWSRKGGGELFF; d_call: -; j_call: TRBJ2-2; clone_size: many; v_call: TRBV27
cdr3_nt: TGTGCCATCAGTGGGGCCTCGGGACTAGCAGATTACGAGCAGTACTTC; cdr3_aa: CAISGASGLADYEQYF; d_call: TRBD2; j_call: TRBJ2-7; clone_size: few; v_call: TRBV10-3
cdr3_nt: TGCGCCAGCGGGACAGAATATGGCTACACCTTC; cdr3_aa: CASGTEYGYTF; d_call: TRBD1; j_call: TRBJ1-2; clone_size: -; v_call: TRBV5-1
cdr3_nt: TGCAGTGCTGACCGGGGAGTGGGCTACGAGCAGTACTTC; cdr3_aa: CSADRGVGYEQYF; d_call: -; j_call: TRBJ2-7; clone_size: few; v_call: TRBV20-1
cdr3_nt: TGCAGTGCTTCCATACAGGGGTTACTTCAGCCCCAGCATTTT; cdr3_aa: CSASIQGLLQPQHF; d_call: TRBD1; j_call: TRBJ1-5; clone_size: few; v_call: TRBV20-1
cdr3_nt: TGCAGTGCTGGGACTAGCGGGGCTAGCTCCTACAATGAGCAGTTCTTC; cdr3_aa: CSAGTSGASSYNEQFF; d_call: TRBD2; j_call: TRBJ2-1; clone_size: -; v_call: TRBV20-1
cdr3_nt: TGCAGTGCCAAGCTAGCGGGAGGTGGACGGGAGACCCAGTACTTC; cdr3_aa: CSAKLAGGGRETQYF; d_call: TRBD2; j_call: TRBJ2-5; clone_size: few; v_call: TRBV20-1
cdr3_nt: TGTGCCAGCAGTTTTCCCCATAACTGGACAGGGGAGGATATCTACGAGCAGTACTTC; cdr3_aa: CASSFPHNWTGEDIYEQYF; d_call: TRBD1; j_call: TRBJ2-7; clone_size: -; v_call: TRBV28
cdr3_nt: TGCGCCAGCAGCTTGAAACAGCCTAGCTCCTACAATGAGCAGTTCTTC; cdr3_aa: CASSLKQPSSYNEQFF; d_call: -; j_call: TRBJ2-1; clone_size: many; v_call: TRBV5-1
cdr3_nt: TGTGCCAGCAGCCGGATAAGCGGGAGCTCCTACAATGAGCAGTTCTTC; cdr3_aa: CASSRISGSSYNEQFF; d_call: TRBD2; j_call: TRBJ2-1; clone_size: few; v_call: TRBV4-2
cdr3_nt: TGTGCCAGCAGCCAGGACAGTTTCCAAGAGACCCAGTACTTC; cdr3_aa: CASSQDSFQETQYF; d_call: -; j_call: TRBJ2-5; clone_size: many; v_call: TRBV7-2
cdr3_nt: TGCGCCAGCAGCCAAGGGGAGGGACAGGTCCAAGAGACCCAGTACTTC; cdr3_aa: CASSQGEGQVQETQYF; d_call: -; j_call: TRBJ2-5; clone_size: -; v_call: TRBV4-3
cdr3_nt: TGCGCCAGCAGTGAGAGGACAGGGTGGTCGGACGAGCAGTACTTC; cdr3_aa: CASSERTGWSDEQYF; d_call: TRBD1; j_call: TRBJ2-7; clone_size: few; v_call: TRBV10-1
cdr3_nt: TGTGCCAGCAGTTTGAGGGTGCCTTCCCAAGAGACCCAGTACTTC; cdr3_aa: CASSLRVPSQETQYF; d_call: -; j_call: TRBJ2-5; clone_size: many; v_call: TRBV12-3/TRBV12-4
cdr3_nt: TGTGCCAGCCCTGCGAGCTCTGGGGCCAACGTCCTGACTTTC; cdr3_aa: CASPASSGANVLTF; d_call: -; j_call: TRBJ2-6; clone_size: -; v_call: TRBV18
cdr3_nt: TGTGCCTGGAGTAGAGGAGGTAAATCCTACGAGCAGTACTTC; cdr3_aa: CAWSRGGKSYEQYF; d_call: -; j_call: TRBJ2-7; clone_size: -; v_call: TRBV30
cdr3_nt: TGTGCCAGCAGTCTCGGACGGAATAATGAAAAACTGTTTTTT; cdr3_aa: CASSLGRNNEKLFF; d_call: -; j_call: TRBJ1-4; clone_size: -; v_call: TRBV27
cdr3_nt: TGTGCCAGCAGCTTAGAACAGCCCCAGCATTTT; cdr3_aa: CASSLEQPQHF; d_call: -; j_call: TRBJ1-5; clone_size: few; v_call: TRBV7-9
cdr3_nt: TGCGCCAGCAGCCAAGAGGTCGGTACTGGGGGCTACACCTTC; cdr3_aa: CASSQEVGTGGYTF; d_call: -; j_call: TRBJ1-2; clone_size: few; v_call: TRBV4-3
cdr3_nt: TGCAGTGCTAGTTCCCAGGTTTTTGGGGGGGCCAACGTCCTGACTTTC; cdr3_aa: CSASSQVFGGANVLTF; d_call: -; j_call: TRBJ2-6; clone_size: few; v_call: TRBV20-1
cdr3_nt: TGTGCCAGCAGTCCCGGGCGGTACTACGAGCAGTACTTC; cdr3_aa: CASSPGRYYEQYF; d_call: -; j_call: TRBJ2-7; clone_size: -; v_call: TRBV27
cdr3_nt: TGTGCCAGCATGACTCAACTTCTCTCTGGGGCCAACGTCCTGACTTTC; cdr3_aa: CASMTQLLSGANVLTF; d_call: -; j_call: TRBJ2-6; clone_size: many; v_call: TRBV2
cdr3_nt: TGTGCCAGTAGTTCGGGACAGGGAATGGATACGCAGTATTTT; cdr3_aa: CASSSGQGMDTQYF; d_call: TRBD1; j_call: TRBJ2-3; clone_size: many; v_call: TRBV19
cdr3_nt: TGTGCCAGCAGCCAACAAGTTGCAACTAATGAAAAACTGTTTTTT; cdr3_aa: CASSQQVATNEKLFF; d_call: -; j_call: TRBJ1-4; clone_size: few; v_call: TRBV7-2
cdr3_nt: TGTGCCAGCAGAAATATTGGGGGCTCGAGCTCCTACGAGCAGTACTTC; cdr3_aa: CASRNIGGSSSYEQYF; d_call: -; j_call: TRBJ2-7; clone_size: few; v_call: TRBV7-9
cdr3_nt: TGTGCCTGGAGTCGCCTACACAGGTTGATTGAAGAGACCCAGTACTTC; cdr3_aa: CAWSRLHRLIEETQYF; d_call: -; j_call: TRBJ2-5; clone_size: -; v_call: TRBV30
cdr3_nt: TGTGCCAGCAGGCATTCGAACACCGGGGAGCTGTTTTTT; cdr3_aa: CASRHSNTGELFF; d_call: -; j_call: TRBJ2-2; clone_size: many; v_call: TRBV3-1
cdr3_nt: TGCGCCAGCAGCGACCCGACTAGCGGGATTCAAGAGACCCAGTACTTC; cdr3_aa: CASSDPTSGIQETQYF; d_call: TRBD2; j_call: TRBJ2-5; clone_size: many; v_call: TRBV5-1
cdr3_nt: TGTGCCAGCAGTGCCGACAGAATACAAGAGACCCAGTACTTC; cdr3_aa: CASSADRIQETQYF; d_call: -; j_call: TRBJ2-5; clone_size: -; v_call: TRBV6-1
cdr3_nt: TGCAGTGCTAGCGTCCTAGCGGGGACCTACGAGCAGTACTTC; cdr3_aa: CSASVLAGTYEQYF; d_call: TRBD2; j_call: TRBJ2-7; clone_size: few; v_call: TRBV20-1
cdr3_nt: TGTGCCAGCAGTTATCAACGACAGATGAACACTGAAGCTTTCTTT; cdr3_aa: CASSYQRQMNTEAFF; d_call: -; j_call: TRBJ1-1; clone_size: -; v_call: TRBV6-5
cdr3_nt: TGTGCCAGTAGCGCAAGCGGGACTTCAAACGAGCAGTACTTC; cdr3_aa: CASSASGTSNEQYF; d_call: TRBD2; j_call: TRBJ2-7; clone_size: few; v_call: TRBV19
cdr3_nt: TGCAGTGCTACGGACAGGGATAACACTGAAGCTTTCTTT; cdr3_aa: CSATDRDNTEAFF; d_call: TRBD1; j_call: TRBJ1-1; clone_size: many; v_call: TRBV20-1
cdr3_nt: TGCGCCAGCAGCTTGGGCCACGGATACAATGAGCAGTTCTTC; cdr3_aa: CASSLGHGYNEQFF; d_call: -; j_call: TRBJ2-1; clone_size: -; v_call: TRBV5-1